This T cell receptor beta chain was identified during a study of cytomegalovirus exposure and HLA in healthy donors. The overall study: Earlier sequencing of about 179 million T cells yielded approximately 100 million unique TCR beta sequences.

This clone was counted only a few times. As yet, its antigen is unknown. General study points: In a later analysis, V- and J-gene trimming of beta chains associated with a DCLRE1C missense variant, replicated independently. In a later analysis, HLA-associated TCR beta chains were more clonally expanded than equally common others.

The PCR employed 60 Vbeta primers together with 13 Jbeta primers. Using immunoSEQ multiplex PCR, the repertoire was profiled, and TCRdb retains in-frame clones only, with some absent. The profile shows 150,000 to 200,000 clones, about 80% of them singletons. Germline V gene lookup returns CDR1 SGHKS and CDR2 YYEKEE (reference sequence). J was trimmed by 0 bases and V by 0 bases; bases with no gene match: 14. The CDR3 totals 20 residues. Material: PBMCs. The origin of this receptor is a woman aged 18-29 years in good health and CMV-seropositive. V gene TRBV5-5 combines with J gene TRBJ1-3; the match to TRBD1 covers 8 bases. DNA of the CDR3: TGTGCCAGCAGCTTGGTGCGTGACAGGGGAACGATCGGCTCTGGAAACACCATATATTTT. It is translated as CASSLVRDRGTIGSGNTIYF.